These T cell receptor beta chains were read from a single sample in a study of identical twins. TCRdb fed the 5' RACE reads into MiXCR, producing one record per CDR3 protein. The sample lists 400,000 to 550,000 distinct CDR3 sequences; roughly a fifth were seen once. This sample also belongs to another study, concerning T cells expressing NK-cell markers.

The sequenced sample was CD4+ T cells sorted from blood. The receptors were gathered from a woman aged 18-29 years in good health. CDR3s include the opening cysteine and the closing phenylalanine or tryptophan. The D gene is left open where the match is weak. The listing skips clone size in some rows; elsewhere it reads once, few, many or a size class.

j_call v_call d_call clone_size cdr3_nt cdr3_aa
TRBJ2-3 TRBV29-1 TRBD2 NA TGCAGCGTACGGACTAGCGTGATCACAGATACGCAGTATTTT CSVRTSVITDTQYF
TRBJ2-1 TRBV20-1 NA few TGCAGTGCTAGCCACACGGGACATATAGGGAATGAGCAGTTCTTC CSASHTGHIGNEQFF
TRBJ2-1 TRBV5-1 NA NA TGCGCCAGCAGCTTGATGAGTTACAATGAGCAGTTCTTC CASSLMSYNEQFF
TRBJ1-2 TRBV20-1 NA NA TGCAGTGCTAGGGAAGGGGTAGTATCTAACTATGGCTACACCTTC CSAREGVVSNYGYTF
TRBJ1-1 TRBV5-1 NA few TGCGCCAGCAGCGGCCTGGGGGAGGTCGGCACTGAAGCTTTCTTT CASSGLGEVGTEAFF
TRBJ2-7 TRBV10-1 NA few TGCGCCAGCAGAAACAGGGTTGGGGAGCAGTACTTC CASRNRVGEQYF
TRBJ2-2 TRBV30 NA few TGTGCCTGGAGTGCCTTTGGCGGGGAGCTGTTTTTT CAWSAFGGELFF
TRBJ2-1 TRBV7-9 TRBD1 few TGTGCCAGCAGCTTAATGACAGGGGTGGCCAATGAGCAGTTCTTC CASSLMTGVANEQFF
TRBJ1-1 TRBV5-1 NA few TGCGCCAGCAGAGCCAGGAACATGAACACTGAAGCTTTCTTT CASRARNMNTEAFF
TRBJ1-2 TRBV18 NA NA TGTGCCAGCTCGCCCGACAGGACCTCTAACTATGGCTACACCTTC CASSPDRTSNYGYTF
TRBJ2-3 TRBV20-1 TRBD2 NA TGCAGTGCTAGATGGGCTAGCGGGGCCAGCACAGATACGCAGTATTTT CSARWASGASTDTQYF
TRBJ1-2 TRBV2 NA few TGTGCCAGCACGGAGGACAGCCTGTACTATGGCTACACCTTC CASTEDSLYYGYTF
TRBJ2-4 TRBV20-1 NA few TGCAGTGCTAGAGCCCAAGCCAAAAACATTCAGTACTTC CSARAQAKNIQYF
TRBJ1-2 TRBV20-1 TRBD1 NA TGCAGTGCTTACGGGACAGGAGGAAGGTCCTATGGCTACTCCTTC CSAYGTGGRSYGYSF
TRBJ2-6 TRBV7-2 NA many TGTGCCAGCAGCTTAGTAGCTGGGGCCAACGTCCTGACTTTC CASSLVAGANVLTF
TRBJ1-3 TRBV7-9 NA NA TGTGCCACCCCGGGACGGGGATCTGCTGGAAACACCATATATTTT CATPGRGSAGNTIYF
TRBJ2-7 TRBV5-1 NA few TGCGCCAGCAGCCAGAACAGGAAAGACTACGAGCAGTACTTC CASSQNRKDYEQYF
TRBJ2-1 TRBV19 NA NA TGTGCCAGTAGTCGGGCGGGCTACCTCAATGAGCAGTTCTTC CASSRAGYLNEQFF
TRBJ1-4 TRBV7-9 NA NA TGTGCCAGCAGCTCGGACCGATCAACTAATGAAAAACTGTTTTTT CASSSDRSTNEKLFF
TRBJ1-1 TRBV20-1 TRBD1 few TGCAGTGCTAGAGACAGGGGGCGAAACACTGAAGCTTTCTTT CSARDRGRNTEAFF
TRBJ2-3 TRBV20-1 NA NA TGCAGTGCTATTTTTGACCTGTCGGATACGCAGTATTTT CSAIFDLSDTQYF
TRBJ2-1 TRBV5-1 NA NA TGCGCCAGCAGCGGCTACGAGTTGGACAATGAGCAGTTCTTC CASSGYELDNEQFF
TRBJ1-1 TRBV12-3/TRBV12-4 NA NA TGTGCCAGCAGCCCCCAGTCAGGGGCCCGGACTGAAGCTTTCTTT CASSPQSGARTEAFF
TRBJ2-7 TRBV11-2 NA NA TGTGCCAGCAGCCGCACGCTGAGCTCCTACGAGCAGTACTTC CASSRTLSSYEQYF
TRBJ1-1 TRBV18 NA NA TGTGCCAGCTCCCCCCGGGGGCTACTAAATGAAGCTTTCTTT CASSPRGLLNEAFF
TRBJ2-5 TRBV5-6 TRBD2 NA TGTGCCAGCAGCTTCGGGACTAGACAGACCCAGTACTTC CASSFGTRQTQYF
TRBJ2-3 TRBV7-3 NA NA TGTGCCAGCAGCTTAATGGGGCTCTATACAGATACGCAGTATTTT CASSLMGLYTDTQYF
TRBJ2-5 TRBV7-8 NA few TGTGCCAGCAGCTTAGGAGGTTTTGTTGAGACCCAGTACTTC CASSLGGFVETQYF
TRBJ2-7 TRBV3-1 NA NA TGTGCCAGCAGCCAAGATAGGGGCGAGCAGTACTTC CASSQDRGEQYF
TRBJ1-5 TRBV7-2 TRBD1 NA TGTGCCAGCAGCGTCCCGACAGGGGGGTTTCAGCCCCAGCATTTT CASSVPTGGFQPQHF
TRBJ2-1 TRBV7-9 NA NA TGTGCCAGCAGCTTAACCGACGCTAACAATGAGCAGTTCTTC CASSLTDANNEQFF
TRBJ2-7 TRBV29-1 TRBD1 NA TGCAGCGTTGGATCGGCAGGGGGCCTGCAGTACTTC CSVGSAGGLQYF
TRBJ2-1 TRBV4-2 NA few TGTGCCAGCAGCGGGGAAGGGCTATACAATGAGCAGTTCTTC CASSGEGLYNEQFF
TRBJ2-1 TRBV7-2 NA NA TGTGCCAGCAGTTTTCCCGGGAATGAGCAGTTCTTC CASSFPGNEQFF
TRBJ2-7 TRBV6-2/TRBV6-3 NA NA TGTGCCAGCAGTTACCCTTTTTACGAGCAGTACTTC CASSYPFYEQYF
TRBJ1-1 TRBV7-6 NA NA TGTGCCAGCAGCCCAGGGATGGGGAAAGCTTTCTTT CASSPGMGKAFF
TRBJ2-5 TRBV12-3/TRBV12-4 NA few TGTGCCAGCAGTTTGAGTTACTTCTCCGAGACCCAGTACTTC CASSLSYFSETQYF
TRBJ2-7 TRBV20-1 NA NA TGCAGTGCTAGAGAGTCAGCGGGCATTTCCTACGAGCAGTACTTC CSARESAGISYEQYF
TRBJ2-7 TRBV12-3/TRBV12-4 TRBD1 few TGTGCCAGCGGGACAGGGGGCCCCTACGAGCAGTACTTC CASGTGGPYEQYF
TRBJ1-6 TRBV12-3/TRBV12-4 NA many TGTGCCAGCAGTATATCCTCACCCCTCCACTTT CASSISSPLHF
TRBJ2-1 TRBV6-1 TRBD1 few TGTGCCAGCAGTCTCAGGGACAGCTCCTACAATGAGCAGTTCTTC CASSLRDSSYNEQFF
TRBJ2-1 TRBV20-1 TRBD2 few TGCAGTGCTAGAGAGCGGACTAGCGGGCGCGCCTCGGGGAATGAGCAGTTCTTC CSARERTSGRASGNEQFF
TRBJ2-3 TRBV20-1 NA NA TGCAGTGCTAGGGAACACGGCACAGATACGCAGTATTTT CSAREHGTDTQYF
TRBJ2-1 TRBV7-2 NA NA TGTGCCAGCACGACTTGGTCGGGGGAGCAGTTCTTC CASTTWSGEQFF
TRBJ1-1 TRBV20-1 NA many TGCAGTAACCTAATTCCCGGGACGGGCACTGAAGCTTTCTTT CSNLIPGTGTEAFF
TRBJ2-7 TRBV4-3 NA few TGCGCCAGCAGCCAAGGGGGGGGGCGGGTCTACGAGCAGTACTTC CASSQGGGRVYEQYF
TRBJ2-6 TRBV12-3/TRBV12-4 TRBD1 few TGTGCCAGCAGACCGACGACAGGGAACTCTGGGGCCAACGTCCTGACTTTC CASRPTTGNSGANVLTF
TRBJ2-1 TRBV20-1 TRBD2 few TGCAGTGCTCAAGTAACTAGCGGGATTACTGAGCAGTTCTTC CSAQVTSGITEQFF
TRBJ2-2 TRBV11-3 NA many TGTGCCAGCAGCTTCGCGGATAGGACCGGGGAGCTGTTTTTT CASSFADRTGELFF
TRBJ1-2 TRBV12-3/TRBV12-4 NA many TGTGCCAGCAGCCCAAGCATCAGACTATCGGGGGGCTACACCTTC CASSPSIRLSGGYTF
TRBJ2-7 TRBV5-1 NA NA TGCGCCAGCCACAGGGCCTCTGGCTACGAGCAGTACTTC CASHRASGYEQYF
TRBJ2-1 TRBV7-2 TRBD2 NA TGTGCCAGCAGCTTAAGAGGGACTAGCTCCTACAATGAGCAGTTCTTC CASSLRGTSSYNEQFF
TRBJ2-1 TRBV9 TRBD2 few TGTGCCAGCAGCGTAGCTACCGGCGGGGGGCCCTCCAGCTCCTACAATGAGCAGTTCTTC CASSVATGGGPSSSYNEQFF
TRBJ1-1 TRBV12-3/TRBV12-4 NA many TGTGCCAGCAGTTTCGGCGAGACTGAAGCTTTCTTT CASSFGETEAFF
TRBJ2-1 TRBV7-2 TRBD2 few TGTGCCAGCAGCTTACGCCTAGCGGCCTATGAGCAGTTCTTC CASSLRLAAYEQFF